This entry lists 25 T cell receptor beta chains sequenced from one sample in a study of control samples from healthy donors and cancer patients. Data came from immunoSEQ multiplex PCR; TCRdb stores just in-frame clones and leaves some out. The data contain about 190,000 clones, 90% to 95% of them singletons. The sequencing input was blood. Receptors were obtained from a man younger than 45 in good health.

V and J are TRBV15 and TRBJ2-3; D is uncertain. V lost 0 bases, J lost 6 bases, and 7 bases lay in between. This CDR3 is 13 amino acids long. CDR1 is LNHNV and CDR2 is YYDKDF in the germline V gene (reference sequence). The CDR3 nucleotides are TGTGCCACCAGCAGAGATGACCTTGATACGCAGTATTTT. Translated, it gives CATSRDDLDTQYF.

This chain uses TRBV2 with TRBJ1-2, with D hard to call. CDR1 and CDR2 (germline): SNHLY, FYNNEI. The CDR3 is 13 residues long. Trimming left V 2 bases short and J 1 base short, with 5 bases between. As DNA, the CDR3 is TGTGCCAGCAGTGAACCGAGTAACTATGGCTACACCTTC. Protein product: CASSEPSNYGYTF.

The chain employs TRBV24-1 and TRBJ1-6; D unclear. The V gene lost 10 bases and the J gene lost 3 bases, with 12 bases spanning the gap. Germline-derived CDR1 and CDR2 are KGHDR and SFDVKD. The CDR3 runs 14 residues. CDR3 nucleotides: TGTGCCACTTCCCCGGGCCACTATAATTCACCCCTCCACTTT. It translates to CATSPGHYNSPLHF.

This clone was counted between two and nine times. The rearrangement links TRBV5-8 to TRBJ1-5; D is uncertain. Trimming stripped 7 bases from V and 1 base from J, with 18 bases between. Germline V CDR1 and CDR2: SGHTS, YDEGEE. The CDR3 contains 16 residues. CDR3 sequence (DNA): TGTGCCAGCTCGATCGGAGCCTCGTGGAGCAATCAGCCCCAGCATTTT. Its translation: CASSIGASWSNQPQHF.

The chain combines TRBV30 with TRBJ1-6, with D possibly being TRBD1 (5 bases). The V gene's germline CDR1 is GTSNPN and CDR2 SVGIG (reference sequence). The germline V and J ends were trimmed by 3 bases and 10 bases, with 16 bases remaining between them. This CDR3 spans 14 amino acids. CDR3 nucleotide sequence: TGTGCCTGGAGCGCCGGGACCGTTGGCTCACCCCTCCACTTT. Amino acid sequence: CAWSAGTVGSPLHF.

This clone was seen once. This chain links TRBV30 with TRBJ2-1, with 8 bases identical to TRBD1. CDR1 and CDR2 (germline): GTSNPN, SVGIG (reference sequence). The V gene end was trimmed by 3 bases and the J gene end by 7 bases; junction bases not matched to a gene: 2. The CDR3 is 12 amino acids. The CDR3 protein is CAWSGQGNEQFF. The CDR3 DNA sequence: TGTGCCTGGAGCGGACAGGGAAATGAGCAGTTCTTC.

This sequence joins TRBV5-1 and TRBJ1-2, with a tentative D call TRBD1 (6 bases). Trimming left V 2 bases short and J 6 bases short, with 17 bases between. There are 15 residues in the CDR3. The germline V gene encodes CDR1 SGHRS and CDR2 YFSETQ. CDR3 in amino acids: CASSFMQGKFDGYTF. In DNA form, the CDR3 reads TGCGCCAGCAGCTTCATGCAGGGGAAGTTTGATGGCTACACCTTC.

The rearrangement uses TRBV5-1 and TRBJ2-1; 8 bases agree with TRBD2. V lost 4 bases to trimming and J lost 12 bases; unmatched junction nucleotides: 6. The germline CDR1 and CDR2 sequences are SGHRS and YFSETQ. This CDR3 is built from 12 residues. The CDR3: CASSPSRGGQFF. The CDR3 DNA reads TGCGCCAGCAGCCCCTCCCGGGGGGGGCAGTTCTTC.

The chain uses TRBV2 and TRBJ2-6; 9 positions match TRBD1. The CDR3 extends over 19 amino acids. CDR1 SNHLY and CDR2 FYNNEI come from the germline V gene. V shed 2 bases and J 0 bases; nucleotides not matched to a gene: 8. The CDR3 is CASSEKGQGELSGANVLTF. CDR3 DNA: TGTGCCAGCAGTGAAAAGGGACAGGGTGAACTCTCTGGGGCCAACGTCCTGACTTTC.

V usage is TRBV7-9 and J usage is TRBJ1-4, with a possible D match to TRBD1 (6 bases). The CDR3 is 17 residues long. From germline, CDR1 is SEHNR and CDR2 FQNEAQ (reference sequence). Deletions cut 3 bases from V and 0 bases from J, with 14 bases between. CDR3: CASSFGIDRTTNEKLFF. The DNA of the CDR3 is TGTGCCAGCAGCTTCGGAATCGACAGGACAACTAATGAAAAACTGTTTTTT.

This chain connects TRBV2 to TRBJ2-2; D is perhaps TRBD1 (6 bases). The CDR3 contains 17 residues. The V end lost 6 bases, the J end lost 9 bases, and 26 bases lay between the germline ends. From germline, CDR1 is SNHLY and CDR2 FYNNEI. CDR3 nucleotides: TGTGCCAGCAGCGGTCACAGGGACGCGACTTATCCTCGGGAGCTGTTTTTT. This translates into CASSGHRDATYPRELFF. The full variable domain, its missing parts supplied by reference TRBV2 and TRBJ2-2, is EPEVTQTPSHQVTQMGQEVILRCVPISNHLYFYWYRQILGQKVEFLVSFYNNEISEKSEIFDDQFSVERPDGSNFTLKIRSTKLEDSAMYFCASSGHRDATYPRELFFGEGSRLTVL.

V and J are TRBV7-9 and TRBJ2-7; unclear D gene. This CDR3 spans 12 amino acids. Germline V CDR1 and CDR2: SEHNR, FQNEAQ (reference sequence). V gave up 2 bases and J gave up 2 bases, with 4 bases separating them. This CDR3 is CASSLTAYEQYF. CDR3 sequence (DNA): TGTGCCAGCAGCTTAACGGCCTACGAGCAGTACTTC.

The chain has TRBV18 and TRBJ1-1, with D uncertain. In germline, CDR1 is KGHSH, CDR2 LQKENI. The CDR3 runs 14 residues. V lost 4 bases, J lost 6 bases, and 15 bases lay in between. This CDR3 reads CASSLSGQRSEAFF. CDR3 DNA sequence: TGTGCCAGCTCACTAAGCGGGCAAAGGTCTGAAGCTTTCTTT.

This clone was detected only once. This chain uses TRBV11-2 with TRBJ2-7, with 13 bases that match TRBD2. Trimming removed 5 bases from V and 5 bases from J; junction bases left unmatched: 6. CDR1 is SGHAT, CDR2 FQNNGV, per germline. The CDR3 has 15 residues. CDR3 nucleotides: TGTGCCAGCAGCCTTCGACTAGCGGGGGGTGACGAGCAGTACTTC. It translates to CASSLRLAGGDEQYF.

The chain employs TRBV19 and TRBJ1-2; D perhaps matches TRBD1 (5 bases). This CDR3 region has 12 residues. The germline V gene encodes CDR1 LNHDA and CDR2 SQIVND (reference sequence). Trimming shortened V by 7 bases and J by 8 bases, and 14 bases separated the two germline ends. As DNA, the CDR3 is TGTGCCAGTAAAGATCAGGGCTCGGGCTACACCTTC. It yields the protein CASKDQGSGYTF.

V usage is TRBV6-5 and J usage is TRBJ1-6, with D tentatively TRBD1 (6 bases). CDR1 and CDR2 (germline): MNHEY, SVGAGI. This CDR3 is 14 amino acids long. Trimming removed 0 bases from V and 8 bases from J, with 8 bases in between. CDR3 region: CASSYSSGDSPLHF. CDR3 coding DNA: TGTGCCAGCAGTTACTCGTCAGGGGATTCACCCCTCCACTTT.

The rearrangement links TRBV28 to TRBJ1-5, with 12 bases fitting TRBD1. Unmatched junction bases numbered 8, after V lost 5 bases and J lost 0 bases. The germline V gene has CDR1 MDHEN and CDR2 SYDVKM. This CDR3 spans 18 amino acids. The chain's CDR3 is CASSGGQGARYSNQPQHF. The CDR3 DNA reads TGTGCCAGCAGTGGGGGACAGGGGGCCCGCTATAGCAATCAGCCCCAGCATTTT.

The J gene is TRBJ1-5, the V gene TRBV2; D is undetermined. Germline CDR1 SNHLY, CDR2 FYNNEI. The CDR3 sequence is 13 residues long. V was trimmed by 6 bases and J by 3 bases, leaving 9 bases between them. The DNA of the CDR3 is TGTGCCAGCAGCGGAGAGACCAATCAGCCCCAGCATTTT. This gives the protein CASSGETNQPQHF.

The count of this clone is one. The gene calls are TRBV11-2 and TRBJ1-3, with unresolved D. V dropped 4 bases and J dropped 4 bases, with 11 bases sitting between them. The CDR3 has 14 amino acids. CDR1 and CDR2 from the germline V gene are SGHAT and FQNNGV. The CDR3 spells CASSSGFSGNTIYF. CDR3 nucleotides: TGTGCCAGCAGCTCGGGATTCTCCGGAAACACCATATATTTT.

The chain uses TRBV6-5 and TRBJ1-4; TRBD1 might be the D (6 bases). Germline assignment: CDR1 MNHEY and CDR2 SVGAGI. The V end lost 6 bases, the J end lost 4 bases, and 15 bases lay between the germline ends. The CDR3 is made up of 15 amino acids. DNA for the CDR3: TGTGCCAGCAGCCATGGGGGGGCGAGTAATGAAAAACTGTTTTTT. Encoded protein: CASSHGGASNEKLFF.

This clone has just one count. The V call is TRBV30, the J call TRBJ1-1; D is ambiguous. The CDR3 consists of 12 residues. Germline loops: CDR1 GTSNPN, CDR2 SVGIG (reference sequence). V was trimmed by 4 bases and J by 11 bases, leaving 17 bases between them. The CDR3 DNA is TGTGCCTGGACCCCCTCCCGGGGTGAGGCTTTCTTT. It translates to CAWTPSRGEAFF.

The CDR3 DNA reads TGCGCCAGCAGCCCTATGCTAGGGGGAAGCTCCTACAATGAGCAGTTCTTC. Amino acids: CASSPMLGGSSYNEQFF. This chain joins TRBV4-1 and TRBJ2-1; tentative D call: TRBD1 (6 bases). V dropped 4 bases and J dropped 0 bases, with 16 bases sitting between them. The germline V gene encodes CDR1 MGHRA and CDR2 YSYEKL. The CDR3 is made up of 17 amino acids.

The chain recombines TRBV20-1 with TRBJ1-3; no clear D. The germline V gene encodes CDR1 DFQATT and CDR2 SNEGSKA (reference sequence). Between the trimmed V and J ends, which lost 6 bases and 4 bases, there was a span of 7 bases. CDR3 size: 11 residues. CDR3 coding DNA: TGCAGTGCGGTCAGCGGAAACACCATATATTTT. Translating it yields CSAVSGNTIYF.

The rearrangement links TRBV5-1 to TRBJ1-1; weak D call: TRBD1 (5 bases). CDR1 is SGHRS, CDR2 YFSETQ, per germline. Trimming cost V 0 bases and J 1 base, with 10 bases left between them. The length of the CDR3 is 15 residues. The CDR3 here is CASSLAVGPNTEAFF. In DNA form, the CDR3 reads TGCGCCAGCAGCTTGGCCGTGGGACCGAACACTGAAGCTTTCTTT.

This rearrangement joins TRBV5-4 to TRBJ2-3; tentatively, D is TRBD1 (6 bases). The germline gives CDR1 SGHNT, CDR2 YYREEE (reference sequence). The CDR3 consists of 14 residues. The V end was cut by 1 base, the J end by 4 bases, with 10 bases between. The DNA for the CDR3 is TGTGCCAGCAGCTTGTCAGGGGCCCCAGATACGCAGTATTTT. Its translation is CASSLSGAPDTQYF.